This entry concerns a single TCR beta chain. Assay used: immunoSEQ multiplex PCR; TCRdb lists only in-frame clones, some missing. Of 45,000 to 60,000 clones in the sample, about 83% were seen once. Trimming removed 0 bases at V and 4 bases at J, with 15 bases between. The CDR3 runs to 17 residues. Germline V gene lookup returns CDR1 MNHNS and CDR2 SASEGT. This record comes from a study of OX40 agonist ivuxolimab in advanced cancers. This clonotype was sampled from an adult with an advanced solid tumor such as melanoma, head and neck, liver or kidney cancer. Sample: CD4+ or CD8+ T cells sorted from blood, taken in a trial of the OX40 agonist ivuxolimab. V and J are TRBV6-1 and TRBJ1-4, with D hard to call. CDR3 sequence reads: CASSEALPGRSNEKLFF. The CDR3 DNA reads TGTGCCAGCAGTGAAGCTCTCCCCGGCAGAAGTAATGAAAAACTGTTTTTT.